Listed here is a single T cell receptor (beta chain). Here immunoSEQ multiplex PCR was the method, and the copy in TCRdb shows in-frame clones only, minus some. The data contain around 2,000,000 clones, roughly 94% of them singletons. This entry belongs to a study of shared clonotypes between healthy human individuals. The ends were cut back, 0 bases at V and 4 bases at J, with 9 bases in the middle. From germline, CDR1 is KGHSH and CDR2 LQKENI. The CDR3 sequence is 14 residues long. This rearrangement joins TRBV18 to TRBJ1-2, with D possibly being TRBD1 (5 bases). The sequence derives from a man aged 18 to 29 in good health. The sample comprised naive CD4+ T cells sorted from blood. Subset: CD45RA+ positively selected. CDR3 sequence: CASSPPWGSYGYTF. The CDR3 DNA sequence: TGTGCCAGCTCACCACCATGGGGCAGCTATGGCTACACCTTC. The complete variable domain, with remaining parts taken from reference TRBV18 and TRBJ1-2, reads NAGVMQNPRHLVRRRGQEARLRCSPMKGHSHVYWYRQLPEEGLKFMVYLQKENIIDESGMPKERFSAEFPKEGPSILRIQQVVRGDSAAYFCASSPPWGSYGYTFGSGTRLTVV.